Listed below are T cell receptor beta chains from one sample, sequenced in a study of T-cell memory formation after mild COVID-19. Each CDR3 protein gets one entry after TCRdb re-called the 5' RACE reads with MiXCR. Of hundreds of thousands of distinct CDR3 sequences listed, 20% are singletons. The sequenced sample consisted of PBMCs or a T cell subset sorted from them (not recorded which). Every receptor here comes from an adult woman who had mild COVID-19 (a few samples of this study predate the infection). Cell type and time point are not known. The CDR3 runs from the conserved cysteine through the conserved F or W. Each record gives: V gene, CDR3 protein.

TRBV20-1	CSGGSLGAYEQYF
TRBV5-1	CASAGSALDYEQYF
TRBV12-3/TRBV12-4	CASRTSGSIDEQFF
TRBV20-1	CSAYDRGLTYEQYF
TRBV15	CATSPPEERGRRTYGYTF
TRBV10-3	CAISEGTSGPYNEQFF
TRBV20-1	CSALGLAGPDTQYF
TRBV4-1	CASSQDPGQGTYEQYF
TRBV20-1	CSVPDREGGYTF
TRBV7-8	CASSSDYRRLYGYTF
TRBV9	CASSVARSAGLFGEQFF
TRBV12-3/TRBV12-4	CAIVPSGLFTDTQYF
TRBV19	CASSIRQGAFEKLFF
TRBV9	CASSPGTSDEQFF
TRBV5-1	CASSYHSPGQQNNEQFF
TRBV5-1	CASSLGTGRGHEQFF
TRBV24-1	CATSDPPGQGDPGELFF
TRBV6-6	CASGRGIYEQYF
TRBV4-1	CASSQDEVLPLAKNIQYF
TRBV7-8	CASSFVPRDGDEQFF
TRBV4-3	CASSQAGGSRTGELFF
TRBV19	CASSSTSGRDF